These 13 T cell receptor beta chains originate from one sample sequenced in a study of blood T cell repertoires in COVID-19. Some clones are missing from TCRdb's copy, which holds only in-frame ones; the method was immunoSEQ multiplex PCR. The table lists tens of thousands of clones, about nine tenths of them singletons. Sequenced input: peripheral blood. These receptor sequences come from a man between 65 and 79 years old with active or convalescent COVID-19.

The V call is TRBV18, the J call TRBJ1-3, with 9 bases aligning to TRBD1. The CDR3 contains 15 residues. Germline CDR1 and CDR2: KGHSH and LQKENI. Trimming cost V 4 bases and J 0 bases; bases outside gene matches: 1. CDR3 nucleotides: TGTGCCAGCTCACGGGACAGGGTCTCTGGAAACACCATATATTTT. Amino acid sequence: CASSRDRVSGNTIYF.

Written as DNA, the CDR3 is TGTGCCAGCAGCTTGGGCTCAGCTAACTATGGCTACACCTTC. Its translation is CASSLGSANYGYTF. The chain uses TRBV5-4 and TRBJ1-2, with D unresolved. V dropped 0 bases and J dropped 0 bases, with 6 bases sitting between them. The CDR3 covers 14 residues. In germline, CDR1 is SGHNT, CDR2 YYREEE (reference sequence).

V and J are TRBV19 and TRBJ1-5; weak D call: TRBD1 (5 bases). V dropped 2 bases and J dropped 6 bases, with 20 bases sitting between them. Germline assignment: CDR1 LNHDA and CDR2 SQIVND (reference sequence). The CDR3 consists of 17 residues. CDR3 DNA sequence: TGTGCCAGTAGTATACGTCAATCGCGTAGGGGCGGTCAGCCCCAGCATTTT. Protein sequence: CASSIRQSRRGGQPQHF.

Here the CDR3 reads CATSRTRLRQAGQETQYF. In DNA form, the CDR3 reads TGTGCCACCAGCAGGACCAGACTACGACAAGCGGGACAAGAGACCCAGTACTTC. J is TRBJ2-5 and V is TRBV15; 7 bases fit TRBD2. Germline V gene sequence: CDR1 LNHNV, CDR2 YYDKDF (reference sequence). The CDR3 totals 18 residues. J was trimmed by 2 bases and V by 3 bases; bases with no gene match: 15. Using reference TRBV15 and TRBJ2-5 for the parts outside the CDR3, the full variable domain is DAMVIQNPRYQVTQFGKPVTLSCSQTLNHNVMYWYQQKSSQAPKLLFHYYDKDFNNEADTPDNFQSRRPNTSFCFLDIRSPGLGDTAMYLCATSRTRLRQAGQETQYFGPGTRLLVL.

The V and J genes are TRBV15 and TRBJ2-5, with TRBD1 as a possible D gene (6 bases). V was shortened by 0 bases and J by 1 base, with 6 bases between the two germline ends. The CDR3 runs 14 residues. The germline CDR1 and CDR2 sequences are LNHNV and YYDKDF (reference sequence). The CDR3 sequence is CATSRDRGQETQYF. The CDR3 nucleotides read TGTGCCACCAGCAGAGACAGGGGCCAAGAGACCCAGTACTTC.

The chain employs TRBV18 and TRBJ1-6, with D possibly TRBD1 on 5 matching bases. This CDR3 comprises 12 residues. Trimming left V 5 bases short and J 16 bases short, with 15 bases between. The V gene's germline CDR1 is KGHSH and CDR2 LQKENI. The CDR3 DNA reads TGTGCCAGCTCAAGTAGGGCCGGACAACTCCACTTT. This codes for CASSSRAGQLHF. Full variable domain (rest looked up from reference TRBV18 and TRBJ1-6): NAGVMQNPRHLVRRRGQEARLRCSPMKGHSHVYWYRQLPEEGLKFMVYLQKENIIDESGMPKERFSAEFPKEGPSILRIQQVVRGDSAAYFCASSSRAGQLHFGNGTRLTVT.

The rearrangement uses TRBV7-2 and TRBJ1-2; 8 nucleotides agree with TRBD1. Germline values: CDR1 SGHTA, CDR2 FQGNSA. Unmatched junction bases numbered 6, after V lost 4 bases and J lost 2 bases. The length of the CDR3 is 15 residues. The CDR3 sequence: CASSSGQGWNYGYTF. Here the CDR3 DNA reads TGTGCCAGCAGCTCCGGACAGGGATGGAACTATGGCTACACCTTC. Looking up the rest from reference TRBV7-2 and TRBJ1-2 gives the full variable domain: GAGVSQSPSNKVTEKGKDVELRCDPISGHTALYWYRQSLGQGLEFLIYFQGNSAPDKSGLPSDRFSAERTGGSVSTLTIQRTQQEDSAVYLCASSSGQGWNYGYTFGSGTRLTVV.

The rearrangement links TRBV18 to TRBJ1-1, with D hard to call. V dropped 3 bases and J dropped 5 bases, with 13 bases sitting between them. The CDR3 contains 14 residues. The germline V gene encodes CDR1 KGHSH and CDR2 LQKENI. CDR3: CASSPVNAGTEAFF. The CDR3 DNA sequence: TGTGCCAGCTCACCCGTTAATGCGGGGACTGAAGCTTTCTTT. The whole variable domain, remainder taken from reference TRBV18 and TRBJ1-1, is NAGVMQNPRHLVRRRGQEARLRCSPMKGHSHVYWYRQLPEEGLKFMVYLQKENIIDESGMPKERFSAEFPKEGPSILRIQQVVRGDSAAYFCASSPVNAGTEAFFGQGTRLTVV.

The chain combines TRBV7-9 with TRBJ2-1; 10 bases match TRBD1. Germline CDR1 and CDR2: SEHNR and FQNEAQ (reference sequence). This CDR3 is built from 14 residues. After removal of 5 bases from V and 7 bases from J, the junction contained 5 bases not matched to a gene. CDR3 sequence: CASSTGQGENEQFF. For the CDR3, the DNA is TGTGCCAGCAGCACCGGACAGGGGGAGAATGAGCAGTTCTTC.

The rearrangement uses TRBV11-2 and TRBJ2-7; 8 bases map to TRBD2. From germline, CDR1 is SGHAT and CDR2 FQNNGV. The CDR3 length is 16 residues. V lost 5 bases to trimming and J lost 3 bases; unmatched junction nucleotides: 12. CDR3: CASSIKAGTSGYEQYF. As DNA, the CDR3 is TGTGCCAGCAGCATAAAGGCGGGGACTAGTGGCTACGAGCAGTACTTC.

The chain joins TRBV5-1 to TRBJ2-5; tentatively, D is TRBD2 (5 bases). The CDR3 runs to 15 residues. The V end was cut by 0 bases, the J end by 5 bases, with 14 bases between. Germline lookup yields CDR1 SGHRS and CDR2 YFSETQ. CDR3: CASSLDGGQGETQYF. For the CDR3, the DNA is TGCGCCAGCAGCTTGGATGGAGGTCAAGGGGAGACCCAGTACTTC.

The chain recombines TRBV18 with TRBJ1-1, with unresolved D. The CDR3 has 13 amino acids. Per the germline V gene, CDR1 is KGHSH and CDR2 is LQKENI. With 0 bases removed from V and 4 bases from J, the gap between germline ends came to 6 bases. The DNA of the CDR3 is TGTGCCAGCTCACCACCATCGGGCACTGAAGCTTTCTTT. Translated, it gives CASSPPSGTEAFF.

The chain employs TRBV27 and TRBJ1-1, with D tentatively TRBD1 (5 bases). This CDR3 region has 14 residues. V was shortened by 5 bases and J by 4 bases, with 14 bases between the two germline ends. CDR1 is MNHEY and CDR2 is SMNVEV in the germline V gene (reference sequence). The CDR3 here is CASSPGSGGTEAFF. CDR3 sequence (DNA): TGTGCCAGCAGTCCGGGATCCGGGGGCACTGAAGCTTTCTTT.